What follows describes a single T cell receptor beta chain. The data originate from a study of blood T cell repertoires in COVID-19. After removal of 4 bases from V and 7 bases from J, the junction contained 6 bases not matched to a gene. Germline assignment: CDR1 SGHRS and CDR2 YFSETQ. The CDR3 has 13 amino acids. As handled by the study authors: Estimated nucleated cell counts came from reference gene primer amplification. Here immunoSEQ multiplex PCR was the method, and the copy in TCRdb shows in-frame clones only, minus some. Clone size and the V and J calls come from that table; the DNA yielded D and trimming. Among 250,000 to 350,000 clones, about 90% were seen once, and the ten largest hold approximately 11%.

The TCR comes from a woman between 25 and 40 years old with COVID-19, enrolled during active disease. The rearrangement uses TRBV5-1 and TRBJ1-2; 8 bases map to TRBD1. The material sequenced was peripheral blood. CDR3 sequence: CASSQTGVSGYTF. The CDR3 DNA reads TGCGCCAGCAGCCAGACAGGGGTTAGTGGCTACACCTTC.